This is a list of T cell receptor beta chains from one sample in a study of regulatory dendritic cells for organ transplantation. Sequenced by immunoSEQ multiplex PCR; TCRdb stores in-frame clones only, minus some. Of about 12,000 clones listed, about 80% are singletons. These receptors lack a known antigen. The sample taken for sequencing was naive CD4+ T cells from blood cultured with regulatory dendritic cells. These receptors were collected from a human donor in good health. Both conserved end residues are part of each CDR3. D genes are given only for firm matches. The size of a clone is reported for some rows only, either as once, few or many, or as a class for expanded clones.

TRBJ2-1	TRBD2	.	TRBV6-1	CASSEGTSAGEQFF	TGTGCCAGCAGTGAAGGGACTAGCGCAGGCGAGCAGTTCTTC
TRBJ1-6	.	few	TRBV10-3	CATGGDSPLHF	TGTGCCACCGGCGGGGATTCACCCCTCCACTTT
TRBJ2-2	TRBD2	.	TRBV9	CASSEPDSTGTSGGSNTGELFF	TGTGCCAGCAGCGAGCCGGACAGTACCGGGACTAGCGGGGGCTCGAACACCGGGGAGCTGTTTTTT
TRBJ2-5	TRBD1	once	TRBV7-7	CASSPGKLGGAETQYF	TGTGCCAGCAGCCCCGGAAAATTAGGGGGCGCAGAGACCCAGTACTTC
TRBJ1-1	.	.	TRBV9	CASSGLGGGTEAFF	TGTGCCAGCAGCGGACTCGGCGGGGGTACTGAAGCTTTCTTT
TRBJ1-6	.	.	TRBV7-2	CASSSGGEEVYNSPLHF	TGTGCCAGCAGCTCCGGGGGGGAGGAAGTTTATAATTCACCCCTCCACTTT
TRBJ2-5	TRBD1	.	TRBV5-6	CASSAYLDREGETQYF	TGTGCCAGCAGCGCCTATCTCGACAGGGAAGGAGAGACCCAGTACTTC
TRBJ1-4	.	once	TRBV19	CASSAAGEKLFF	TGTGCCAGTAGTGCCGCGGGCGAAAAACTGTTTTTT
TRBJ2-7	.	.	TRBV5-1	CASSLDFYEQYF	TGCGCCAGCAGCTTGGACTTCTACGAGCAGTACTTC
TRBJ1-2	.	.	TRBV18	CASSPPEGSGSYGYTF	TGTGCCAGCTCACCTCCGGAGGGAAGTGGATCCTATGGCTACACCTTC